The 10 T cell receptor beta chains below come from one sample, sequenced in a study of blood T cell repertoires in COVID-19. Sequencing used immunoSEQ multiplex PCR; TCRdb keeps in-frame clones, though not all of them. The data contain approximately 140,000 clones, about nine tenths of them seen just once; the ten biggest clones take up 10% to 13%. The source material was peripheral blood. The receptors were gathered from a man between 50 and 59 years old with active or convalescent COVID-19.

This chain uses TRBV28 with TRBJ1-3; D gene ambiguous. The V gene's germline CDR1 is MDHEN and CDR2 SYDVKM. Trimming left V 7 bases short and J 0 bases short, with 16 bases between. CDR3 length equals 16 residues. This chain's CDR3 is CASTSGGSHSGNTIYF. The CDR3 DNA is TGTGCCAGCACCTCGGGAGGGTCGCACTCTGGAAACACCATATATTTT.

CDR3 sequence reads: CASSLLAGATYEQYF. The CDR3 nucleotides are TGTGCCAGCAGTTTATTAGCGGGAGCCACCTACGAGCAGTACTTC. The gene calls are TRBV27 and TRBJ2-7; TRBD2 aligns across 9 bases. The germline CDR1 and CDR2 sequences are MNHEY and SMNVEV (reference sequence). The CDR3 is 15 residues long. The J segment lost 2 bases and the V segment lost 1 base, leaving 3 bases of the junction unmatched.

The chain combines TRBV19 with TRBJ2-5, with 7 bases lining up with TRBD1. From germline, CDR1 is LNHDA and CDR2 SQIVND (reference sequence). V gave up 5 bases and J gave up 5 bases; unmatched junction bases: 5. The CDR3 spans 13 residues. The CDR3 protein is CASSWGTVETQYF. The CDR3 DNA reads TGTGCCAGTAGTTGGGGGACAGTGGAGACCCAGTACTTC.

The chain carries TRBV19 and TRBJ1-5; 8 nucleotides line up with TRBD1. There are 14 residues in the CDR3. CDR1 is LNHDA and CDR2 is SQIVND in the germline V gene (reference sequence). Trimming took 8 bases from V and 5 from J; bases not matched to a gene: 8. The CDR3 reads CASANRGKDQPQHF. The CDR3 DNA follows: TGTGCCAGTGCGAACAGGGGGAAAGATCAGCCCCAGCATTTT.

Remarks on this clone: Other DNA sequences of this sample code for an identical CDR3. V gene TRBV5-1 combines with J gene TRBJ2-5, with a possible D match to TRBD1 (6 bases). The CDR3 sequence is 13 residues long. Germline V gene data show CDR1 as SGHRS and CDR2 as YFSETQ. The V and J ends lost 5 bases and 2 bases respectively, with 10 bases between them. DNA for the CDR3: TGCGCCAGCAGGCAGGGGCTTCAAGAGACCCAGTACTTC. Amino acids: CASRQGLQETQYF.

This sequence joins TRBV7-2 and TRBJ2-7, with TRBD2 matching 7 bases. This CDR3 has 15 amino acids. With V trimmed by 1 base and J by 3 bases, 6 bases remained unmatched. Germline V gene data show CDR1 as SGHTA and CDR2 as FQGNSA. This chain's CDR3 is CASSLDGGDYYEQYF. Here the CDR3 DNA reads TGTGCCAGCAGCTTAGACGGCGGGGACTACTACGAGCAGTACTTC.

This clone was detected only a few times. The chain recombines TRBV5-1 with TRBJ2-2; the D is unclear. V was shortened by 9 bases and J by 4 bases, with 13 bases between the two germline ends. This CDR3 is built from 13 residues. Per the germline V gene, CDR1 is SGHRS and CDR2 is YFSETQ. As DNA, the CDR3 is TGCGCCACCAACGAGACTTTCACCGGGGAGCTGTTTTTT. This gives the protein CATNETFTGELFF.

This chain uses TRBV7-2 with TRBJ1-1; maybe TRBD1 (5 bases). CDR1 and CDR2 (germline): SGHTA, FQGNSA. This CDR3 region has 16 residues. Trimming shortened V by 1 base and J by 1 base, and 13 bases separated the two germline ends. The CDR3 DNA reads TGTGCCAGCAGCTTAGATTGGAGGGGTTGGAACACTGAAGCTTTCTTT. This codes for CASSLDWRGWNTEAFF.

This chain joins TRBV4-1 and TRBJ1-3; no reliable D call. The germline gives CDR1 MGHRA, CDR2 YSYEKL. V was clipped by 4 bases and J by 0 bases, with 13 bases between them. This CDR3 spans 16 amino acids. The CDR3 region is CASSRSAGGSGNTIYF. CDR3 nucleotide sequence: TGCGCCAGCAGCCGGTCCGCCGGCGGCTCTGGAAACACCATATATTTT.

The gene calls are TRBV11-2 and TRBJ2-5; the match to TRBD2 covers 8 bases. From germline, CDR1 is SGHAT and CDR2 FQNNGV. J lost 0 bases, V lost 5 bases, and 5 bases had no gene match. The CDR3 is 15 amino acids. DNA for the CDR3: TGTGCCAGCAGCATTCGGACTAGCTACCAAGAGACCCAGTACTTC. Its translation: CASSIRTSYQETQYF. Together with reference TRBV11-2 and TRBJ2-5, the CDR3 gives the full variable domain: EAGVAQSPRYKIIEKRQSVAFWCNPISGHATLYWYQQILGQGPKLLIQFQNNGVVDDSQLPKDRFSAERLKGVDSTLKIQPAKLEDSAVYLCASSIRTSYQETQYFGPGTRLLVL.